This passage covers 23 T cell receptor beta chains from one sample sequenced in a study of Ad26.COV2.S vaccination and SARS-CoV-2 variants. Regarding treatment: around 19 received Ad26.COV2.S at low or high dose, single or two shots; about 5 received placebo; per-sample allocation not given. It was on day 63 after the first vaccine or placebo injection that samples were taken. Clones were read by immunoSEQ multiplex PCR, and TCRdb kept only the in-frame ones, dropping some. The data contain 350,000 to 400,000 clones, around nine tenths of them singletons. The sample consisted of peripheral blood, taken in a trial of Ad26.COV2.S vaccine versus placebo. Every receptor here comes from a person between 18 and 60 years old who received the Ad26.COV2.S COVID-19 vaccine or a placebo.

This rearrangement joins TRBV5-4 to TRBJ1-2; 9 bases agree with TRBD1. Germline V gives CDR1 SGHNT, CDR2 YYREEE (reference sequence). Trimming at V came to 7 bases and at J to 4 bases, leaving 11 bases not matched to a gene. The CDR3 loop spans 15 amino acids. Here the CDR3 reads CASRTGTGYAYGYTF. The CDR3 DNA is TGTGCCAGCCGAACCGGGACAGGGTATGCCTATGGCTACACCTTC.

Only one count was recorded for this clone. The chain recombines TRBV7-2 with TRBJ2-7, with unresolved D. Germline CDR1 SGHTA, CDR2 FQGNSA. This CDR3 has 13 residues. Between the trimmed V and J ends, which lost 5 bases and 1 base, there was a span of 9 bases. CDR3 in DNA: TGTGCCAGCAGCATGTACGGTTCCTACGAGCAGTACTTC. This sequence encodes CASSMYGSYEQYF.

V gene TRBV2 combines with J gene TRBJ1-1, with TRBD1 identical over 7 bases. This CDR3 contains 16 residues. Germline V gene sequence: CDR1 SNHLY, CDR2 FYNNEI. The trim removed 2 bases at V and 3 bases at J, leaving 9 bases unmatched. CDR3 bases: TGTGCCAGCAGTGAACGGGGACGGGACAGAGACACTGAAGCTTTCTTT. Its protein is CASSERGRDRDTEAFF.

The CDR3 sequence: CASTRWRKGAWETQYF. In DNA, the CDR3 is TGTGCCAGCACCCGCTGGAGGAAGGGGGCCTGGGAGACCCAGTACTTC. The chain carries TRBV21-1 and TRBJ2-5; TRBD1, the D gene given by the table, was not confirmed from the DNA. TRBV21-1 is deemed a pseudogene. This CDR3 is 16 amino acids long.

The rearrangement joins TRBV3-1 (or the pseudogene TRBV3-2) to TRBJ1-1, with 9 bases matching TRBD1. Germline values: CDR1 LGHDT, CDR2 YNNKEL (reference sequence). The V gene end was trimmed by 4 bases and the J gene end by 4 bases; junction bases not matched to a gene: 10. This CDR3 is 16 amino acids long. The CDR3, as DNA: TGTGCCAGCAGCCTCGTCCCGGGACAGGGCCTCACTGAAGCTTTCTTT. This codes for CASSLVPGQGLTEAFF.

V is TRBV6-5 and J is TRBJ2-2; D is perhaps TRBD1 (5 bases). The V and J ends lost 2 bases and 1 base respectively, with 8 bases between them. The CDR3 totals 15 residues. The V gene's germline CDR1 is MNHEY and CDR2 SVGAGI. Here the CDR3 DNA reads TGTGCCAGCAGTTACGTCCAGGGGAACACCGGGGAGCTGTTTTTT. Protein: CASSYVQGNTGELFF.

This rearrangement joins TRBV7-9 to TRBJ1-4, with a possible D match to TRBD1 (6 bases). CDR1 and CDR2 from the germline V gene are SEHNR and FQNEAQ (reference sequence). This CDR3 has 13 residues. V dropped 8 bases and J dropped 5 bases, with 12 bases sitting between them. The CDR3 sequence is CASSTTGNEKLFF. Written as DNA, the CDR3 is TGTGCCAGCTCCACAACAGGGAATGAAAAACTGTTTTTT.

The chain recombines TRBV4-3 with TRBJ2-3; no firm D call. Trimming took 5 bases from V and 4 from J, leaving 10 bases between them. From germline, CDR1 is LGHNA and CDR2 YSLEER. CDR3 size: 13 residues. The CDR3: CASSVGPSDTQYF. For the CDR3, the DNA is TGCGCCAGCAGCGTAGGGCCATCAGATACGCAGTATTTT.

The genes are TRBV29-1 and TRBJ1-2; D is undetermined. This CDR3 contains 12 residues. Between the trimmed V and J ends, which lost 4 bases and 4 bases, there was a span of 10 bases. Germline V gene sequence: CDR1 SQVTM, CDR2 ANQGSEA. The CDR3 region is CSVGVTSYGYTF. CDR3 in DNA: TGCAGCGTTGGGGTGACGAGCTATGGCTACACCTTC.

The gene calls are TRBV7-9 and TRBJ2-5; TRBD2 is a possible D gene (5 bases). The CDR3 consists of 12 residues. Germline CDR1 reads SEHNR; CDR2 reads FQNEAQ (reference sequence). V gave up 5 bases and J gave up 7 bases, with 11 bases separating them. The CDR3 coding sequence is TGTGCCAGCAGCCTCAACGAGGGGACCCAGTACTTC. Protein: CASSLNEGTQYF. The entire variable domain, with the rest obtained from reference TRBV7-9 and TRBJ2-5, is as follows: DTGVSQNPRHKITKRGQNVTFRCDPISEHNRLYWYRQTLGQGPEFLTYFQNEAQLEKSRLLSDRFSAERPKGSFSTLEIQRTEQGDSAMYLCASSLNEGTQYFGPGTRLLVL.

The chain joins TRBV29-1 to TRBJ2-7; TRBD1 agrees at 7 bases. The CDR3 length is 16 residues. The V and J ends lost 5 bases and 1 base, in that order; junction bases with no gene match: 14. Germline CDR1 and CDR2: SQVTM and ANQGSEA. As DNA, the CDR3 is TGCAGCGTTTTAGCTCCGGGACAGCAGTTTTCCTACGAGCAGTACTTC. This translates into CSVLAPGQQFSYEQYF.

CDR3 amino acids: CASSLGQGTSNQPQHF. CDR3 nucleotides: TGTGCCAGCAGCTTAGGACAGGGGACTAGCAATCAGCCCCAGCATTTT. V and J are TRBV7-9 and TRBJ1-5; the match to TRBD1 covers 8 bases. Germline assignment: CDR1 SEHNR and CDR2 FQNEAQ (reference sequence). V lost 1 base and J lost 0; bases outside the gene matches: 2. The CDR3 runs to 16 residues.

The chain uses TRBV30 and TRBJ1-5, with D hard to call. This CDR3 comprises 14 residues. V lost 0 bases to trimming and J lost 5 bases, with 11 bases between them. Germline CDR1 and CDR2: GTSNPN and SVGIG (reference sequence). The CDR3 sequence is CAWSVSRQHQPQHF. The CDR3 nucleotides are TGTGCCTGGAGTGTCTCCAGGCAACATCAGCCCCAGCATTTT.

V and J are TRBV6-1 and TRBJ2-5; unclear D gene. Trimming left V 0 bases short and J 1 base short, with 9 bases between. Germline loops: CDR1 MNHNS, CDR2 SASEGT. The CDR3 contains 15 residues. For the CDR3, the DNA is TGTGCCAGCAGTGAAGCGGACGTAGGCCAAGAGACCCAGTACTTC. Amino acids: CASSEADVGQETQYF.

The chain couples TRBV6-2 or TRBV6-3 to TRBJ1-1; 10 bases agree with TRBD1. Germline V lookup: CDR1 MNHEY, CDR2 SVGEGT. The V gene end was trimmed by 5 bases and the J gene end by 7 bases; junction bases not matched to a gene: 7. The CDR3 has 14 amino acids. The CDR3 reads CASSPWDRGFEAFF. In DNA, the CDR3 is TGTGCCAGCAGTCCCTGGGACAGGGGATTTGAAGCTTTCTTT.

The chain recombines TRBV10-1 with TRBJ2-3, with D tentatively TRBD2 (6 bases). There are 15 residues in the CDR3. CDR1 and CDR2 (germline): WNHNN, SYGVQD (reference sequence). Trimming removed 6 bases at V and 4 bases at J, with 17 bases between. The CDR3 reads CASRRDSTGADTQYF. CDR3 DNA: TGCGCCAGCAGGCGGGACTCCACGGGCGCAGATACGCAGTATTTT.

This clone was seen just once. The chain joins TRBV9 to TRBJ1-3; no clear D gene. CDR1 is SGDLS, CDR2 YYNGEE, per germline. Trimming stripped 4 bases from V and 8 bases from J, with 19 bases between. The CDR3 totals 15 residues. The CDR3 bases are TGTGCCAGCAGCTTCCCTGCGGCCGCCCCAGACACCATATATTTT. Translating gives CASSFPAAAPDTIYF.

CDR3 nucleotides: TGCAGCGTTGCCGCCGGGACAAACAATTCACCCCTCCACTTT. Residues: CSVAAGTNNSPLHF. V and J are TRBV29-1 and TRBJ1-6; a weak D match, TRBD1 (6 bases). The ends were cut back, 4 bases at V and 7 bases at J, with 14 bases in the middle. Germline V gene sequence: CDR1 SQVTM, CDR2 ANQGSEA. The CDR3 totals 14 residues.

A single count supports this clone. The CDR3 DNA sequence: TGCGCCAGCAGCCTTCGGGATTTTCTGAACACTGAAGCTTTCTTT. Encoded protein: CASSLRDFLNTEAFF. This chain joins TRBV4-1 and TRBJ1-1; D gene uncertain. Trimming stripped 4 bases from V and 0 bases from J, with 12 bases between. The CDR3 has 15 amino acids. Germline V gene lookup returns CDR1 MGHRA and CDR2 YSYEKL.

This clone has a single count. The gene calls are TRBV5-6 and TRBJ1-2, with 9 positions matching TRBD1. Germline-derived CDR1 and CDR2 are SGHDT and YYEEEE. The CDR3 is 14 residues long. Trimming took 3 bases from V and 7 from J; bases not matched to a gene: 7. CDR3 sequence (DNA): TGTGCCAGCAGCTCGGTGACAGGGGGGTCTGGCTACACCTTC. It specifies CASSSVTGGSGYTF.

The V call is TRBV11-2, the J call TRBJ1-5; D is perhaps TRBD1 (5 bases). V lost 7 bases to trimming and J lost 4 bases, with 23 bases between them. Germline CDR1 SGHAT, CDR2 FQNNGV. CDR3 length: 17 amino acids. The CDR3, as DNA: TGTGCCAGCACCTGGGGACCAGGTAAGGAAAGGAATCAGCCCCAGCATTTT. Protein product: CASTWGPGKERNQPQHF.

The V and J genes are TRBV3-1 (or the pseudogene TRBV3-2) and TRBJ1-2; no clear D gene. CDR3 size: 12 residues. Germline CDR1 LGHDT, CDR2 YNNKEL (reference sequence). Deletions cut 3 bases from V and 5 bases from J, with 7 bases between. CDR3 sequence: CASSQGWYGYTF. CDR3 coding DNA: TGTGCCAGCAGCCAGGGTTGGTATGGCTACACCTTC.

This chain joins TRBV11-2 and TRBJ2-7; D perhaps matches TRBD2 (5 bases). The CDR3 is 13 residues long. The V gene's germline CDR1 is SGHAT and CDR2 FQNNGV. V lost 5 bases and J lost 7, with 15 bases in between. The CDR3: CASSDSGFWEQYF. The CDR3 DNA reads TGTGCCAGCAGCGACTCGGGATTTTGGGAGCAGTACTTC.